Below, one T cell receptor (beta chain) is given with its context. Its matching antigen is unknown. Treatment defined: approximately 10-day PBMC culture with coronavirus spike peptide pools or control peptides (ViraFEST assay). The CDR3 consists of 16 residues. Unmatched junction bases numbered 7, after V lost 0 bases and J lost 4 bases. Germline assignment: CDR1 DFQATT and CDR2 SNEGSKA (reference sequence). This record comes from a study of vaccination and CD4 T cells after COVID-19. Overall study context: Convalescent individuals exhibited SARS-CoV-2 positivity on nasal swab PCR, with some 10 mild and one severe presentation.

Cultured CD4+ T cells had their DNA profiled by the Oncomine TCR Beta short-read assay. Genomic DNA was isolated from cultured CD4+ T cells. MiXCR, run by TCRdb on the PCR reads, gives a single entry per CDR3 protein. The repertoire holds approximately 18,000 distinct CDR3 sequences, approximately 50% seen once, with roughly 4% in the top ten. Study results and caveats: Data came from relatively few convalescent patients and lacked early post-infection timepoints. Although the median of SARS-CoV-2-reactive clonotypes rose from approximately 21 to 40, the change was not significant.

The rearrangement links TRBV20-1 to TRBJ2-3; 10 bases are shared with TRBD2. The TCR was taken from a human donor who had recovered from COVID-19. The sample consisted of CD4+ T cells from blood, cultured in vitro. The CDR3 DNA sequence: TGCAGTGCTAGAGATGCTAGCGGGAGATCGGCAGATACGCAGTATTTT. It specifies CSARDASGRSADTQYF.